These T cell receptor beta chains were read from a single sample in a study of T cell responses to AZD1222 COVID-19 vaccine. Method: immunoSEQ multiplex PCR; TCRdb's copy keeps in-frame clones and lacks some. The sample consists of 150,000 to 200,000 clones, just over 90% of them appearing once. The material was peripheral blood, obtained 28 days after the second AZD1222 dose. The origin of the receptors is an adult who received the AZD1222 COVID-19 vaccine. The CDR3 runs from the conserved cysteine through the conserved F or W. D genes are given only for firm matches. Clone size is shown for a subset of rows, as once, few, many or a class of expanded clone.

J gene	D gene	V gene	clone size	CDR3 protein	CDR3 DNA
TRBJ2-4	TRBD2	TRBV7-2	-	CASSVGLAGGDIQYF	TGTGCCAGCAGCGTGGGACTAGCGGGAGGGGACATTCAGTACTTC
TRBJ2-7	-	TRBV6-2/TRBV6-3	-	CASSYSWDMDPYEQYF	TGTGCCAGCAGTTACTCTTGGGACATGGATCCCTACGAGCAGTACTTC
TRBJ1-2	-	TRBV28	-	CASSSFYGYTF	TGTGCCAGCAGTTCCTTCTATGGCTACACCTTC
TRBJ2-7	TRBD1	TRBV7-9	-	CASSPRINRDSSYEQYF	TGTGCCAGCAGCCCTCGAATAAACCGGGACAGCTCCTACGAGCAGTACTTC
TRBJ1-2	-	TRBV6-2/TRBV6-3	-	CASSSSGPSGYTF	TGTGCCAGCAGCTCTTCGGGGCCAAGTGGCTACACCTTC
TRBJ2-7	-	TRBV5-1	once	CASSLQMGHLYEQYF	TGCGCCAGCAGCTTGCAGATGGGACACCTTTACGAGCAGTACTTC
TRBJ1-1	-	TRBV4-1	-	CASSQVPTAEAFF	TGCGCCAGCAGCCAAGTGCCCACGGCTGAAGCTTTCTTT
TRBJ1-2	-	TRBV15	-	CATSRDRRGGYGYTF	TGTGCCACCAGCAGAGATCGCAGGGGTGGCTATGGCTACACCTTC
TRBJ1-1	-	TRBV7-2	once	CASSALIMNTEAFF	TGTGCCAGCAGCGCCCTGATTATGAACACTGAAGCTTTCTTT
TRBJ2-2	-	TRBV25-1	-	CASRERKTGPNTGELFF	TGTGCCAGCAGGGAACGAAAGACAGGCCCGAACACCGGGGAGCTGTTTTTT
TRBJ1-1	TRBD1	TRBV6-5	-	CASSYPGGTTEAFF	TGTGCCAGCAGTTACCCAGGGGGGACCACTGAAGCTTTCTTT
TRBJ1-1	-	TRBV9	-	CASSVRSHGTEAFF	TGTGCCAGCAGCGTACGCTCACACGGAACTGAAGCTTTCTTT
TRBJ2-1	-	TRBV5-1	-	CASSSQITHEQFF	TGCGCCAGCAGCTCACAGATTACACATGAGCAGTTCTTC
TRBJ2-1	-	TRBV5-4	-	CASSPGTDRYNEQFF	TGTGCCAGCAGCCCCGGGACTGACCGCTACAATGAGCAGTTCTTC
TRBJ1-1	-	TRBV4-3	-	CASSLSGGQNTEAFF	TGCGCCAGCAGCCTGTCGGGAGGTCAGAACACTGAAGCTTTCTTT
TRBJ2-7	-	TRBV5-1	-	CASSSGAYEQYF	TGCGCCAGCAGCTCAGGGGCCTACGAGCAGTACTTC
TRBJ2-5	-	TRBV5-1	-	CASSLDTLRTVQETQYF	TGCGCCAGCAGCTTAGACACCCTCCGTACCGTACAAGAGACCCAGTACTTC
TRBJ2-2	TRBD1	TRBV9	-	CASSPTGGTDTGELFF	TGTGCCAGCAGCCCTACAGGGGGGACGGACACCGGGGAGCTGTTTTTT
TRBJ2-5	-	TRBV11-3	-	CASSSTMYQETQYF	TGTGCCAGCAGCTCTACAATGTACCAAGAGACCCAGTACTTC
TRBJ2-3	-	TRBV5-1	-	CASSLRQGTDTQYF	TGCGCCAGCAGCTTACGACAGGGCACAGATACGCAGTATTTT
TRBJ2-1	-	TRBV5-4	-	CASTAQYNEQFF	TGTGCCAGCACCGCCCAGTACAATGAGCAGTTCTTC
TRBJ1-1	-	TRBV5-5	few	CASSLVSQDAFF	TGTGCCAGCAGCTTAGTATCCCAAGATGCTTTCTTT
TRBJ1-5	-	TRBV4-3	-	CASSQQAATDLYSNQPQHF	TGCGCCAGCAGCCAGCAAGCTGCGACGGATCTTTATAGCAATCAGCCCCAGCATTTT
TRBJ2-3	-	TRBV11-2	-	CASSLERTVARGTQYF	TGTGCCAGCAGCTTAGAGCGGACCGTGGCCCGGGGTACGCAGTATTTT
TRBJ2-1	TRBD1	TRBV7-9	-	CASSITDRGEQFF	TGTGCCAGCAGCATTACGGACAGGGGGGAGCAGTTCTTC